These 9 T cell receptor beta chains were sequenced from one sample in a study of T cells after yellow fever vaccination. MiXCR, run by TCRdb on the 5' RACE reads, gives a single entry per CDR3 protein. The table lists about 14,000 distinct CDR3 sequences, approximately 6.8% of them singletons. The source was PBMCs, either bulk or a sorted T-cell subset (CD4+, CD8+, memory, or dextramer-sorted; not recorded which), collected on the day of the yellow fever booster vaccination. These TCRs come from a young man who received the YFV17D yellow fever vaccine.

This clonotype is categorized as medium-sized (0.01 to 0.1%). This rearrangement joins TRBV7-8 to TRBJ2-2, with TRBD1 as a possible D gene (7 bases). V shed 5 bases and J shed 6 bases, with 22 bases lying between them. Germline V gene lookup returns CDR1 SGHVS and CDR2 FQNEAQ. This CDR3 is built from 17 residues. CDR3 nucleotide sequence: TGTGCCAGCAGCAACAACGACAGGGAGGTAGTGGCCGGGGAGCTGTTTTTT. Amino acid sequence: CASSNNDREVVAGELFF.

This clonotype was recorded at least ten times. The chain recombines TRBV27 with TRBJ2-2, with D tentatively TRBD1 (8 bases). V was cut by 2 bases and J by 5 bases, with 12 bases left in between. Germline lookup yields CDR1 MNHEY and CDR2 SMNVEV (reference sequence). The CDR3 spans 15 residues. For the CDR3, the DNA is TGTGCCAGCAGTTTAACAGGGGGAGGGACCGGGGAGCTGTTTTTT. This codes for CASSLTGGGTGELFF.

By its share, this clonotype is medium-sized (0.01 to 0.1%). The J gene is TRBJ1-2, the V gene TRBV20-1; D not resolved. This CDR3 comprises 13 residues. Trimming stripped 6 bases from V and 7 bases from J, with 18 bases between. Looked up from germline, CDR1 is DFQATT and CDR2 is SNEGSKA (reference sequence). The CDR3 region has the DNA TGCAGTGCCTCAAAGTCGGGATATGGTGGCTACACCTTC. Its protein is CSASKSGYGGYTF.

The chain couples TRBV5-1 to TRBJ1-2; possibly TRBD1 for D (6 bases). The CDR3 extends over 14 amino acids. V shed 4 bases and J shed 8 bases, with 18 bases lying between them. Germline V lookup: CDR1 SGHRS, CDR2 YFSETQ. The CDR3 DNA reads TGCGCCAGCAGCCCAGAACAGGGAGTAGGCGGCTACACCTTC. Its protein is CASSPEQGVGGYTF.

The table lists this clonotype with many counts. The chain employs TRBV5-4 and TRBJ2-5; TRBD1 might be the D (7 bases). Trimming took off 3 bases at V and 4 bases at J, with 19 bases between the two ends. The CDR3 extends over 16 amino acids. Germline CDR1 and CDR2: SGHNT and YYREEE (reference sequence). This CDR3 reads CASSSWGRGAGETQYF. The DNA of the CDR3 is TGTGCCAGCAGCTCATGGGGCAGGGGGGCGGGAGAGACCCAGTACTTC. Complete variable domain (other parts from reference TRBV5-4 and TRBJ2-5): ETGVTQSPTHLIKTRGQQVTLRCSSQSGHNTVSWYQQALGQGPQFIFQYYREEENGRGNFPPRFSGLQFPNYSSELNVNALELDDSALYLCASSSWGRGAGETQYFGPGTRLLVL.

This clonotype was observed many times. The genes are TRBV15 and TRBJ2-7; TRBD2 agrees at 10 bases. V dropped 1 base and J dropped 3; count of bases not matched to a gene: 6. The CDR3 runs 16 residues. Germline V lookup: CDR1 LNHNV, CDR2 YYDKDF (reference sequence). CDR3 coding DNA: TGTGCCACCAGCAGAGGTGGAGCGGGGGGGAACTACGAGCAGTACGTC. Translated, it gives CATSRGGAGGNYEQYV.

Sample share makes this clonotype medium-sized (0.01 to 0.1%). The chain carries TRBV27 and TRBJ2-7; tentatively, D is TRBD2 (5 bases). This CDR3 contains 16 residues. Germline V gene lookup returns CDR1 MNHEY and CDR2 SMNVEV (reference sequence). The germline V and J ends were trimmed by 1 base and 0 bases, with 13 bases remaining between them. The CDR3 sequence: CASSLWASSSSYEQYF. In DNA, the CDR3 is TGTGCCAGCAGTTTATGGGCTAGCTCCAGCTCCTACGAGCAGTACTTC.

This clonotype is classed as medium-sized. V usage is TRBV6-5 and J usage is TRBJ2-1, with TRBD2 identical over 10 bases. The CDR3 spans 16 residues. Losses at the gene ends were 4 bases for V and 7 bases for J; bases not matched to a gene: 10. In germline, CDR1 is MNHEY, CDR2 SVGAGI. The CDR3 protein is CASSSHLAGVGNEQFF. CDR3 coding DNA: TGTGCCAGCAGTTCCCACCTAGCGGGGGTCGGGAATGAGCAGTTCTTC.

Ten or more counts support this clonotype. V is TRBV9 and J is TRBJ2-3; D not resolved. CDR1 and CDR2 from the germline V gene are SGDLS and YYNGEE. Trimming pared 1 base from V and 1 base from J, leaving 10 bases between. The CDR3 has 15 residues. CDR3 in DNA: TGTGCCAGCAGCGTACAAAGGTGGGGCACAGATACGCAGTATTTT. Translated: CASSVQRWGTDTQYF.